This T cell receptor (beta chain) was captured in a study of T cell repertoires in cytomegalovirus infection. Looking at the study overall: The study used recently identified HLA-C-restricted and well-studied HLA-B-restricted CMV epitopes. Public TCR beta signatures were indicative of both CMV infection and a matching HLA type. Study findings and constraints: HLA-C-restricted TCR beta clonotypes specific for CMV led the ex vivo response.

With respect to this clonotype: Its specificity is not known.

Unmatched junction bases numbered 5, after V lost 0 bases and J lost 3 bases. From germline, CDR1 is SGHRS and CDR2 YFSETQ. The CDR3 covers 16 residues. TCRdb re-called the reads through MiXCR, storing one row per CDR3 protein. The sample records 900,000 to 950,000 distinct CDR3 sequences, less than 40% being singletons. This TCR derives from a human donor in good health (CMV status not recorded). Some clones in this sample may be carry-over from other donors' samples. The sample was cultured CD8+ T cells from PBMCs, taken from culture after CMV antigen stimulation. This sequence joins TRBV5-1 and TRBJ2-4; 8 bases align to TRBD1. The CDR3: CASSLVQGADKNIQYF. The CDR3, as DNA: TGCGCCAGCAGCTTGGTCCAGGGGGCTGACAAAAACATTCAGTACTTC. The full variable domain, with the rest looked up from reference TRBV5-1 and TRBJ2-4, is KAGVTQTPRYLIKTRGQQVTLSCSPISGHRSVSWYQQTPGQGLQFLFEYFSETQRNKGNFPGRFSGRQFSNSRSEMNVSTLELGDSALYLCASSLVQGADKNIQYFGAGTRLSVL.